One and the same sample provided the 28 T cell receptor beta chains below, sequenced in a study of cytomegalovirus exposure and HLA in healthy donors. 60 Vbeta and 13 Jbeta primers were used in PCR. Method: immunoSEQ multiplex PCR; TCRdb's copy keeps in-frame clones and lacks some. The sample yields roughly 180,000 clones, roughly 80% seen once. Sequencing was done on a sample of PBMCs. The receptor source for this set is a female donor in good health and CMV-seronegative.

This clone was seen a single time. The chain links TRBV9 to TRBJ2-7; 7 nucleotides align to TRBD1. The CDR3 runs to 14 residues. V lost 5 bases and J lost 7; bases outside the gene matches: 12. The germline CDR1 and CDR2 sequences are SGDLS and YYNGEE. The CDR3 sequence: CASSRQGGSSEQYF. CDR3 bases: TGTGCCAGCAGTCGACAGGGTGGGAGCTCGGAGCAGTACTTC.

This clone was counted once. The gene calls are TRBV9 and TRBJ2-2; possibly TRBD2 for D (5 bases). The CDR3 is 15 amino acids. The germline CDR1 and CDR2 sequences are SGDLS and YYNGEE. V was cut by 4 bases and J by 5 bases, with 15 bases left in between. DNA for the CDR3: TGTGCCAGCAGCTTTGGGCCCGAGGGAACCGGGGAGCTGTTTTTT. Its translation is CASSFGPEGTGELFF.

V is TRBV15 and J is TRBJ2-3; the match to TRBD1 covers 8 bases. The J segment lost 5 bases and the V segment lost 8 bases, leaving 9 bases of the junction unmatched. Germline loops: CDR1 LNHNV, CDR2 YYDKDF (reference sequence). The CDR3 runs 14 residues. The CDR3 nucleotides are TGTGCCACCGAAGCGACAGGGGTGAGAGATACGCAGTATTTT. It specifies CATEATGVRDTQYF.

This CDR3 reads CASNKGREGPPDTQYF. The CDR3, as DNA: TGTGCCAGCAACAAGGGGCGGGAGGGCCCCCCAGATACGCAGTATTTT. The V call is TRBV21-1, the J call TRBJ2-3; the table's TRBD2 call for D was not verified on the DNA. TRBV21-1 is a documented pseudogene. This CDR3 is 16 amino acids long.

V is TRBV11-2 and J is TRBJ1-1; D ambiguous. This CDR3 contains 14 residues. Trimming took off 1 base at V and 2 bases at J, with 8 bases between the two ends. Germline V gives CDR1 SGHAT, CDR2 FQNNGV. The CDR3 reads CASSLVGDNTEAFF. The CDR3 coding sequence is TGTGCCAGCAGCTTAGTCGGGGATAACACTGAAGCTTTCTTT.

Only a few counts were recorded for this clone. The chain recombines TRBV10-2 with TRBJ2-1, with 7 nucleotides matching TRBD1. Trimming removed 2 bases from V and 5 bases from J; junction bases left unmatched: 0. Germline values: CDR1 WSHSY, CDR2 SAAADI. The CDR3 length is 13 residues. The CDR3 reads CASSEGTDNEQFF. The CDR3 coding sequence is TGCGCCAGCAGTGAGGGGACAGACAATGAGCAGTTCTTC.

The V and J genes are TRBV6-1 and TRBJ2-7, with D perhaps TRBD1 (6 bases). The CDR3 extends over 15 amino acids. Germline CDR1 reads MNHNS; CDR2 reads SASEGT. The V end was cut by 4 bases, the J end by 2 bases, with 15 bases between. In DNA, the CDR3 is TGTGCCAGCAGTGTTGAGACAGGTAATCCCTACGAGCAGTACTTC. The encoded protein is CASSVETGNPYEQYF.

The J gene is TRBJ1-2, the V gene TRBV5-5, with 7 positions matching TRBD1. Looked up from germline, CDR1 is SGHKS and CDR2 is YYEKEE (reference sequence). After removal of 4 bases from V and 8 bases from J, the junction contained 8 bases not matched to a gene. This CDR3 comprises 13 residues. As DNA, the CDR3 is TGTGCCAGCAGCCGACAGGGTCTGGAGGGCTACACCTTC. Translated: CASSRQGLEGYTF.

This clone has more than one count but fewer than ten. The chain couples TRBV7-9 to TRBJ1-1, with a weak D call TRBD1 (5 bases). This CDR3 region has 14 residues. From germline, CDR1 is SEHNR and CDR2 FQNEAQ (reference sequence). V lost 1 base and J lost 5, with 11 bases in between. The CDR3 loop is CASSLGGGRTEAFF. CDR3 bases: TGTGCCAGCAGCTTAGGGGGCGGGAGGACTGAAGCTTTCTTT.

The chain recombines TRBV6-6 with TRBJ1-1, with D unresolved. The V end lost 7 bases, the J end lost 6 bases, and 15 bases lay between the germline ends. Germline CDR1 and CDR2: MNHNY and SVGAGI (reference sequence). The CDR3 covers 13 residues. The CDR3 nucleotides are TGTGCCAGCATTCAAGCCTTGGGCGCTGAAGCTTTCTTT. Translation: CASIQALGAEAFF.

The J gene is TRBJ1-5, the V gene TRBV5-6, with 7 positions matching TRBD1. Trimming at V came to 0 bases and at J to 2 bases, leaving 8 bases not matched to a gene. This CDR3 is 17 amino acids long. Germline assignment: CDR1 SGHDT and CDR2 YYEEEE. CDR3 in DNA: TGTGCCAGCAGCTTGGCGGCAGGGGGTTTAGGCAATCAGCCCCAGCATTTT. As protein: CASSLAAGGLGNQPQHF.

This clone has more than one count but fewer than ten. This sequence joins TRBV7-9 and TRBJ2-3; D perhaps matches TRBD1 (6 bases). Trimming took 5 bases from V and 5 from J, leaving 14 bases between them. This CDR3 comprises 14 residues. Per germline, CDR1 SEHNR and CDR2 FQNEAQ (reference sequence). The CDR3 loop reads CASSRWGRIDTQYF. CDR3 nucleotides: TGTGCCAGCAGCAGGTGGGGGCGTATAGATACGCAGTATTTT. Combining the CDR3 with reference TRBV7-9 and TRBJ2-3 gives the whole variable domain DTGVSQNPRHKITKRGQNVTFRCDPISEHNRLYWYRQTLGQGPEFLTYFQNEAQLEKSRLLSDRFSAERPKGSFSTLEIQRTEQGDSAMYLCASSRWGRIDTQYFGPGTRLTVL.

The chain carries TRBV5-1 and TRBJ2-1; 9 bases are a match to TRBD1. Trimming at V came to 1 base and at J to 8 bases, leaving 1 base not matched to a gene. In germline, CDR1 is SGHRS, CDR2 YFSETQ. The CDR3 runs to 13 residues. The CDR3 sequence is CASSLTGGYEQFF. DNA of the CDR3: TGCGCCAGCAGCTTGACAGGGGGCTATGAGCAGTTCTTC.

V and J are TRBV7-9 and TRBJ1-6; possibly TRBD1 for D (6 bases). Germline V lookup: CDR1 SEHNR, CDR2 FQNEAQ (reference sequence). Deletions cut 1 base from V and 9 bases from J, with 7 bases between. This CDR3 is built from 13 residues. The CDR3 spells CASSLGQASPLHF. Written as DNA, the CDR3 is TGTGCCAGCAGCTTAGGACAGGCTTCACCCCTCCACTTT.

CDR3: CASSQDSLSAFF. CDR3 bases: TGCGCCAGCAGCCAAGATTCACTGTCAGCTTTCTTT. The chain recombines TRBV4-3 with TRBJ1-1; no firm D call. The length of the CDR3 is 12 residues. Germline loops: CDR1 LGHNA, CDR2 YSLEER. V lost 0 bases to trimming and J lost 10 bases, with 9 bases between them.

This rearrangement joins TRBV11-2 to TRBJ2-1; 9 bases are shared with TRBD2. The CDR3 is 16 amino acids. V lost 4 bases to trimming and J lost 4 bases; unmatched junction nucleotides: 8. Germline V lookup: CDR1 SGHAT, CDR2 FQNNGV. This CDR3 is CASSSHSGSGYNEQFF. CDR3 nucleotide sequence: TGTGCCAGCAGCTCCCATAGCGGGAGTGGGTACAATGAGCAGTTCTTC.

This clone appeared a single time. Other DNA sequences in this sample translate to the same CDR3. The chain couples TRBV9 to TRBJ2-7; 7 bases are a match to TRBD1. Trimming at V came to 0 bases and at J to 2 bases, leaving 2 bases not matched to a gene. The CDR3 is made up of 14 amino acids. From germline, CDR1 is SGDLS and CDR2 YYNGEE. DNA of the CDR3: TGTGCCAGCAGCGTAGGGCAGGGGGCCTACGAGCAGTACTTC. It encodes CASSVGQGAYEQYF.

CDR3 DNA: TGTGCCAGCAGCTTCCGGAACACTGAAGCTTTCTTT. It yields the protein CASSFRNTEAFF. The chain couples TRBV7-8 to TRBJ1-1; D gene uncertain. V was pared by 3 bases and J by 1 base, with 3 bases between. This CDR3 is built from 12 residues. CDR1 and CDR2 from the germline V gene are SGHVS and FQNEAQ.

On this clone itself: Other DNA sequences within the sample encode an identical CDR3. The chain joins TRBV28 to TRBJ1-1; 8 bases are a match to TRBD1. The junction had 8 bases not matched to a gene; V was cut back by 5 bases and J by 6 bases. Looked up from germline, CDR1 is MDHEN and CDR2 is SYDVKM. The CDR3 is 14 residues long. CDR3 loop: CASSSDRGLPEAFF. CDR3 DNA sequence: TGTGCCAGCAGTAGCGACAGGGGATTGCCTGAAGCTTTCTTT. The full variable domain, its missing parts supplied by reference TRBV28 and TRBJ1-1, is DVKVTQSSRYLVKRTGEKVFLECVQDMDHENMFWYRQDPGLGLRLIYFSYDVKMKEKGDIPEGYSVSREKKERFSLILESASTNQTSMYLCASSSDRGLPEAFFGQGTRLTVV.

This chain connects TRBV27 to TRBJ2-1; TRBD1 might be the D (5 bases). Germline CDR1 reads MNHEY; CDR2 reads SMNVEV (reference sequence). This CDR3 has 15 residues. The germline V and J ends were trimmed by 5 bases and 0 bases, with 11 bases remaining between them. The CDR3 DNA reads TGTGCCAGCAGTGTTTCTGGGGCCTCCTACAATGAGCAGTTCTTC. It specifies CASSVSGASYNEQFF.

V is TRBV19 and J is TRBJ2-2; TRBD1 matches 8 bases. The CDR3 loop spans 15 amino acids. CDR1 and CDR2 from the germline V gene are LNHDA and SQIVND (reference sequence). J was trimmed by 7 bases and V by 4 bases; bases with no gene match: 8. The DNA for the CDR3 is TGTGCCAGTAGTACGGACAGGGCCGGTGACGGGGAGCTGTTTTTT. Encoded protein: CASSTDRAGDGELFF.

This clone was counted between two and nine times. The genes are TRBV6-5 and TRBJ1-2, with D unclear. Per germline, CDR1 MNHEY and CDR2 SVGAGI. The CDR3 runs to 13 residues. Trimming took off 2 bases at V and 6 bases at J, with 10 bases between the two ends. CDR3 DNA: TGTGCCAGCAGTTACGTCCGGGGTGATGGCTACACCTTC. It codes for CASSYVRGDGYTF.

This clone was counted once. The chain carries TRBV29-1 and TRBJ2-2; tentatively, D is TRBD1 (7 bases). The germline gives CDR1 SQVTM, CDR2 ANQGSEA. With 7 bases removed from V and 5 bases from J, the gap between germline ends came to 17 bases. The CDR3 loop spans 14 amino acids. The CDR3 spells CSARGSGQTGELFF. For the CDR3, the DNA is TGCAGCGCCCGGGGGTCGGGACAGACCGGGGAGCTGTTTTTT.

This chain connects TRBV9 to TRBJ2-5, with 12 positions matching TRBD1. CDR3 length: 16 residues. Germline CDR1 reads SGDLS; CDR2 reads YYNGEE. V shed 0 bases and J 4 bases; nucleotides not matched to a gene: 4. CDR3 sequence: CASSVGGTGGRETQYF. Here the CDR3 DNA reads TGTGCCAGCAGCGTAGGGGGGACAGGGGGCCGAGAGACCCAGTACTTC.

This clone is a singleton in its sample. This sequence joins TRBV11-3 and TRBJ2-1; D not certain. The germline gives CDR1 SGHNT, CDR2 YENEEA. The CDR3 is 12 amino acids. The germline V and J ends were trimmed by 1 base and 7 bases, with 5 bases remaining between them. For the CDR3, the DNA is TGTGCCAGCAGCTTAGGAGCTAATGAGCAGTTCTTC. This sequence encodes CASSLGANEQFF.

The chain couples TRBV6-4 to TRBJ1-6, with D possibly TRBD1 on 6 matching bases. CDR1 and CDR2 (germline): MRHNA, SNTAGT. Between the trimmed V and J ends, which lost 1 base and 8 bases, there was a span of 9 bases. The CDR3 has 14 amino acids. CDR3 loop: CASSDWAGDSPLHF. CDR3 coding DNA: TGTGCCAGCAGTGACTGGGCAGGGGATTCACCCCTCCACTTT.

The rearrangement links TRBV28 to TRBJ1-2, with TRBD1 matching 7 bases. Germline assignment: CDR1 MDHEN and CDR2 SYDVKM. The CDR3 length is 14 residues. V lost 3 bases and J lost 0; bases outside the gene matches: 1. The CDR3 spells CASSFGTANYGYTF. CDR3 in DNA: TGTGCCAGCAGTTTTGGGACAGCTAACTATGGCTACACCTTC.

The J gene is TRBJ1-3, the V gene TRBV4-1, with D perhaps TRBD1 (6 bases). The CDR3 spans 16 residues. Germline CDR1 is MGHRA and CDR2 is YSYEKL. Trimming removed 3 bases at V and 2 bases at J, with 14 bases between. The CDR3 coding sequence is TGCGCCAGCAGCCATGACAGGTATTTAGCTGGAAACACCATATATTTT. Amino acid sequence: CASSHDRYLAGNTIYF.